The 21 T cell receptor beta chains in this list originate from one sample, sequenced in a study of cytomegalovirus exposure and HLA in healthy donors. Primers: 60 Vbeta forward and 13 Jbeta reverse. This table comes from immunoSEQ multiplex PCR, and its TCRdb copy is limited to in-frame clones, with some not included. The sample spans roughly 57,000 clones; the ten largest clones claim about an eighth. Specimen: PBMCs. These receptors came from a young man in good health and CMV-seropositive.

The chain joins TRBV10-3 to TRBJ1-3; D is unresolved. The CDR3 totals 11 residues. V lost 6 bases and J 8 bases, leaving 8 bases between the germline ends. Germline V lookup: CDR1 ENHRY, CDR2 SYGVKD. The CDR3 sequence is CAIRVRDTIYF. The DNA of the CDR3 is TGTGCCATCAGGGTCCGGGACACCATATATTTT.

The chain uses TRBV19 and TRBJ1-2, with 11 bases that match TRBD1. The junction had 9 bases not matched to a gene; V was cut back by 4 bases and J by 2 bases. Germline assignment: CDR1 LNHDA and CDR2 SQIVND (reference sequence). This CDR3 has 17 residues. The CDR3 region has the DNA TGTGCCAGTAGTACCCGGACAGGGGGCGGCTCCAACTATGGCTACACCTTC. Protein: CASSTRTGGGSNYGYTF.

The chain recombines TRBV9 with TRBJ2-1; 7 positions match TRBD2. In germline, CDR1 is SGDLS, CDR2 YYNGEE. V was clipped by 0 bases and J by 4 bases; unmatched bases: 7. The CDR3 extends over 16 amino acids. CDR3 bases: TGTGCCAGCAGCGTAGCTACAGCGGGAAGATACAATGAGCAGTTCTTC. Encoded protein: CASSVATAGRYNEQFF.

V usage is TRBV19 and J usage is TRBJ2-5; the D gene is possibly TRBD1 (6 bases). Germline V gene lookup returns CDR1 LNHDA and CDR2 SQIVND (reference sequence). This CDR3 has 14 amino acids. The V end was cut by 5 bases, the J end by 4 bases, with 14 bases between. The CDR3 is CASSWRGGLETQYF. The CDR3 bases are TGTGCCAGTAGTTGGAGAGGGGGATTAGAGACCCAGTACTTC.

The chain carries TRBV7-2 and TRBJ2-3; D remains ambiguous. Trimming took off 1 base at V and 2 bases at J, with 4 bases between the two ends. This CDR3 is built from 13 residues. In germline, CDR1 is SGHTA, CDR2 FQGNSA. In nucleotides, the CDR3 is TGTGCCAGCAGCTTAGACTACACAGATACGCAGTATTTT. Residues: CASSLDYTDTQYF.

The chain recombines TRBV5-1 with TRBJ1-2; maybe TRBD1 (5 bases). Looked up from germline, CDR1 is SGHRS and CDR2 is YFSETQ. Trimming stripped 0 bases from V and 1 base from J, with 7 bases between. The CDR3 length is 14 residues. CDR3 in DNA: TGCGCCAGCAGCTTGGCGACAGATAACTATGGCTACACCTTC. Translating it yields CASSLATDNYGYTF.

This chain uses TRBV5-1 with TRBJ2-5; 7 bases match TRBD2. The end of the DNA is better explained by TRBJ2-7, so the J call may be wrong. Per the germline V gene, CDR1 is SGHRS and CDR2 is YFSETQ. The CDR3 has 15 residues. The CDR3, as DNA: TGCGCCAGCAGCCGTCGGGAGGTTGAATCCTACGAGCAGTACTTC. Protein: CASSRREVESYEQYF.

The chain joins TRBV10-2 to TRBJ2-7; 8 bases line up with TRBD2. The germline CDR1 and CDR2 sequences are WSHSY and SAAADI. The CDR3 loop spans 15 amino acids. V trimming: 2 bases; J trimming: 4 bases; junction bases outside the gene matches: 7. The CDR3 nucleotides read TGCGCCAGCAGTGAGGGGGAGCGGGAGAGTTACGAGCAGTACTTC. Residues: CASSEGERESYEQYF.

The chain employs TRBV7-8 and TRBJ1-4; the match to TRBD1 covers 10 bases. Germline V gene lookup returns CDR1 SGHVS and CDR2 FQNEAQ. The CDR3 runs to 15 residues. Trimming removed 2 bases from V and 6 bases from J; junction bases left unmatched: 3. CDR3 in DNA: TGTGCCAGCAGCTTATCGGGACAGGGGTATGAAAAACTGTTTTTT. Its protein is CASSLSGQGYEKLFF.

The J gene is TRBJ2-3, the V gene TRBV5-1, with TRBD1 identical over 7 bases. This CDR3 contains 15 residues. After removal of 0 bases from V and 4 bases from J, the junction contained 5 bases not matched to a gene. The germline CDR1 and CDR2 sequences are SGHRS and YFSETQ. CDR3 DNA: TGCGCCAGCAGCTTGGTAGGGGGCTTGGCAGATACGCAGTATTTT. This gives the protein CASSLVGGLADTQYF.

This rearrangement joins TRBV19 to TRBJ1-5; D ambiguous. The germline CDR1 and CDR2 sequences are LNHDA and SQIVND (reference sequence). Trimming removed 4 bases from V and 6 bases from J, with 19 bases in between. This CDR3 is built from 16 residues. The CDR3 loop is CASSTRRRAGIQPQHF. The DNA for the CDR3 is TGTGCCAGTAGTACTCGCCGGCGGGCCGGTATTCAGCCCCAGCATTTT.

V and J are TRBV9 and TRBJ2-1; 9 bases line up with TRBD2. The V and J ends lost 3 bases and 8 bases, in that order; junction bases with no gene match: 9. Germline V gives CDR1 SGDLS, CDR2 YYNGEE. The CDR3 covers 15 residues. CDR3 residues: CASSAPGSGRDEQFF. Written as DNA, the CDR3 is TGTGCCAGCAGCGCCCCGGGTAGCGGGAGAGATGAGCAGTTCTTC.

The CDR3 DNA is TGTGCCAGCAGCCAATCGGGAGTGGCAGATACGCAGTATTTT. Its protein is CASSQSGVADTQYF. The chain is built from TRBV7-9 and TRBJ2-3; D is perhaps TRBD2 (6 bases). The V and J ends lost 5 bases and 4 bases respectively, with 13 bases between them. Per the germline V gene, CDR1 is SEHNR and CDR2 is FQNEAQ (reference sequence). The length of the CDR3 is 14 residues.

This sequence joins TRBV7-8 and TRBJ2-7, with 14 bases aligning to TRBD2. J lost 5 bases, V lost 5 bases, and 2 bases had no gene match. This CDR3 has 14 residues. The germline V gene has CDR1 SGHVS and CDR2 FQNEAQ. In DNA, the CDR3 is TGTGCCAGCAGCCTGGGACTAGCGGGAGACGAGCAGTACTTC. Amino acid sequence: CASSLGLAGDEQYF.

The J gene is TRBJ1-1, the V gene TRBV9; 7 bases line up with TRBD1. CDR1 is SGDLS and CDR2 is YYNGEE in the germline V gene. This CDR3 region has 13 residues. After removal of 0 bases from V and 13 bases from J, the junction contained 9 bases not matched to a gene. The CDR3 region has the DNA TGTGCCAGCAGCGTAGGGGGGGCGCAGGGGGTTTTCTTT. Residues: CASSVGGAQGVFF.

CDR3 nucleotides: TGTGCCAGCAGCCATAATTTGGACAGTCTCGGTCAGCCCCAGCATTTT. Protein: CASSHNLDSLGQPQHF. J is TRBJ1-5 and V is TRBV4-2, with D perhaps matching TRBD1 (6 bases). This CDR3 is 16 amino acids long. V was clipped by 3 bases and J by 6 bases, with 18 bases between them. CDR1 and CDR2 (germline): LGHNA, YNFKEQ.

The chain couples TRBV30 to TRBJ1-6; D is uncertain. Germline lookup yields CDR1 GTSNPN and CDR2 SVGIG (reference sequence). The V gene lost 3 bases and the J gene lost 9 bases, with 15 bases spanning the gap. The CDR3 totals 14 residues. The CDR3 DNA reads as TGTGCCTGGAGAGTTGTTAACCCTAGTTCACCCCTCCACTTT. This sequence encodes CAWRVVNPSSPLHF. The full variable domain, its missing parts supplied by reference TRBV30 and TRBJ1-6, is SQTIHQWPATLVQPVGSPLSLECTVEGTSNPNLYWYRQAAGRGLQLLFYSVGIGQISSEVPQNLSASRPQDRQFILSSKKLLLSDSGFYLCAWRVVNPSSPLHFGNGTRLTVT.

CDR3 sequence (DNA): TGTGCCAGCAGCTTAGCCACAGGGGTCAACGAGCAGTACTTC. This translates into CASSLATGVNEQYF. The chain has TRBV7-9 and TRBJ2-5, with 7 bases that match TRBD1. Near its end, the DNA agrees better with TRBJ2-7, so the J call may be wrong. Germline V gene lookup returns CDR1 SEHNR and CDR2 FQNEAQ (reference sequence). This CDR3 region has 14 residues.

The chain joins TRBV11-2 to TRBJ1-3; weak D call: TRBD1 (5 bases). The length of the CDR3 is 16 residues. Germline V CDR1 and CDR2: SGHAT, FQNNGV. V was shortened by 5 bases and J by 4 bases, with 18 bases between the two germline ends. CDR3 bases: TGTGCCAGCAGCCCTCAAGGGCTGGGGGGAGGAAACACCATATATTTT. This translates into CASSPQGLGGGNTIYF. The full variable domain, its missing parts supplied by reference TRBV11-2 and TRBJ1-3, is EAGVAQSPRYKIIEKRQSVAFWCNPISGHATLYWYQQILGQGPKLLIQFQNNGVVDDSQLPKDRFSAERLKGVDSTLKIQPAKLEDSAVYLCASSPQGLGGGNTIYFGEGSWLTVV.

DNA for the CDR3: TGTGCCAGCAGCCAGGGCAGGCCGAATCAGCCCCAGCATTTT. Translating gives CASSQGRPNQPQHF. The chain combines TRBV7-8 with TRBJ1-5, with D tentatively TRBD1 (5 bases). Trimming cost V 5 bases and J 4 bases, with 12 bases left between them. Germline assignment: CDR1 SGHVS and CDR2 FQNEAQ. This CDR3 region has 14 residues.

The V gene is TRBV12-5, the J gene TRBJ1-4; D not certain. Trimming shortened V by 1 base and J by 14 bases, and 14 bases separated the two germline ends. Germline CDR1 and CDR2: LGHNT and FRNRAP. This CDR3 contains 13 residues. CDR3 residues: CASGLAAQSGLFF. Here the CDR3 DNA reads TGTGCTAGTGGTTTGGCCGCCCAGTCGGGGCTGTTTTTT.